This T cell receptor beta chain originates from a study of cytomegalovirus exposure and HLA in healthy donors. Study background: A prior analysis found about 120 million unique TCR beta sequences from around 180 million T cells. General study findings and limits: One cluster of highly shared sequence variants probably arose as a sequencing artifact. Published work reported that the classifier diagnosed cytomegalovirus status with high specificity and sensitivity.

Deletions cut 3 bases from V and 5 bases from J, with 19 bases between. This CDR3 has 16 residues. Per germline, CDR1 LGHNA and CDR2 YNFKEQ. The PCR was carried out with 60 Vbeta primers and 13 Jbeta primers. Using immunoSEQ multiplex PCR, the repertoire was profiled, and TCRdb retains in-frame clones only, with some absent. In the table there are under 130,000 clones, 69% of which are singletons. This clone was observed once. Its antigen is not known. This cohort consisted of healthy bone marrow donors. The receptor was isolated from a man aged 25 to 45 in good health and CMV-seronegative. This chain connects TRBV4-2 to TRBJ2-5; tentative D call: TRBD2 (6 bases). The sample consisted of PBMCs. The CDR3 DNA reads as TGTGCCAGCAGCCAGGAAACCGGGACTGCGGGGGAGACCCAGTACTTC. Translated: CASSQETGTAGETQYF.